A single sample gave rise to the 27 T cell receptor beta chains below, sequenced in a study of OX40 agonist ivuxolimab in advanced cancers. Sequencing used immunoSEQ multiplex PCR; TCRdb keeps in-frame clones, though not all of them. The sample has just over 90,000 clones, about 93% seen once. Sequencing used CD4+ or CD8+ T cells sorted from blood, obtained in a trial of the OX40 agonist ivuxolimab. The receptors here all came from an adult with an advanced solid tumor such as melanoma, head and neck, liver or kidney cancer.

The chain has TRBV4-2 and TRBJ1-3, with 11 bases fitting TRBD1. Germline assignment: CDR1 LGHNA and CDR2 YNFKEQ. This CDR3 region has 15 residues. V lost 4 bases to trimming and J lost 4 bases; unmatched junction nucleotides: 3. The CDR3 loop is CASSRDRGSGNTIYF. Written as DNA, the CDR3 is TGTGCCAGCAGCCGGGACAGGGGGTCCGGAAACACCATATATTTT.

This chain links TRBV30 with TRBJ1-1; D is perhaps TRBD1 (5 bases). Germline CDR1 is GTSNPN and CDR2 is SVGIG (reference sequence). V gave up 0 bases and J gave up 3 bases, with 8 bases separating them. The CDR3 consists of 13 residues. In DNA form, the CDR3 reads TGTGCCTGGAGTGTCGGGGACCACACTGAAGCTTTCTTT. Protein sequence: CAWSVGDHTEAFF.

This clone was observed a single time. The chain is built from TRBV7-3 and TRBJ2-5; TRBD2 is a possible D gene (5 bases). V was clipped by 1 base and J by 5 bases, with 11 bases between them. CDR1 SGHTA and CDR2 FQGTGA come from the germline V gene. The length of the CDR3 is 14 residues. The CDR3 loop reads CASSLNPGWETQYF. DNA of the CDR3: TGTGCCAGCAGCTTAAACCCGGGGTGGGAGACCCAGTACTTC.

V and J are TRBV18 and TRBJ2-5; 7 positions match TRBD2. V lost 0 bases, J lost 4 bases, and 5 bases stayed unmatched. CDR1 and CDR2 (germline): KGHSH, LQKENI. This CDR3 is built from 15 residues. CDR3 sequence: CASSPPSGQGETQYF. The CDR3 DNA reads TGTGCCAGCTCACCACCTAGCGGGCAGGGAGAGACCCAGTACTTC.

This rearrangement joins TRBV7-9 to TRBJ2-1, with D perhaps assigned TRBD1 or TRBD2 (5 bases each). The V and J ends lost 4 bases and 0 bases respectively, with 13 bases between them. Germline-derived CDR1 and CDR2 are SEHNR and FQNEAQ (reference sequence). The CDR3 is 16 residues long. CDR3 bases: TGTGCCAGCAGCTCCTGGGCAGGGAGCTCCTACAATGAGCAGTTCTTC. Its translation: CASSSWAGSSYNEQFF.

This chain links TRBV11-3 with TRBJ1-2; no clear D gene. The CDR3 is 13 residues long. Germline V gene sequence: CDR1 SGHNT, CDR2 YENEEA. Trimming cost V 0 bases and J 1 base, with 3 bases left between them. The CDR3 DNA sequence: TGTGCCAGCAGCTTAGATAATAACTATGGCTACACCTTC. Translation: CASSLDNNYGYTF.

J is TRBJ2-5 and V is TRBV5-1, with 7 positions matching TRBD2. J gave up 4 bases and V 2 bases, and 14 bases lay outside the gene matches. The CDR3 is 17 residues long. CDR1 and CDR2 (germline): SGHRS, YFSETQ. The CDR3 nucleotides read TGCGCCAGCAGCTTAAGGGGATTGCGGGAGTCTGGAGAGACCCAGTACTTC. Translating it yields CASSLRGLRESGETQYF. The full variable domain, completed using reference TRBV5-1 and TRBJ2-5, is KAGVTQTPRYLIKTRGQQVTLSCSPISGHRSVSWYQQTPGQGLQFLFEYFSETQRNKGNFPGRFSGRQFSNSRSEMNVSTLELGDSALYLCASSLRGLRESGETQYFGPGTRLLVL.

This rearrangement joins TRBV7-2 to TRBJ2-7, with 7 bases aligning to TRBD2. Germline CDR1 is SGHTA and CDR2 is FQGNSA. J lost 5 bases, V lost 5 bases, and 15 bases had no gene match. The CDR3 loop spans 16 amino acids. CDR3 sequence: CASSQDLGLADHEQYF. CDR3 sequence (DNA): TGTGCCAGCAGCCAAGATCTAGGCCTAGCGGACCACGAGCAGTACTTC.

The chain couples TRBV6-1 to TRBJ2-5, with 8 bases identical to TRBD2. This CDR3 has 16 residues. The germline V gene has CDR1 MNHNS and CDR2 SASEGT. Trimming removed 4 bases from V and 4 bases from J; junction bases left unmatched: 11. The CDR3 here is CASSVRAGVWGETQYF. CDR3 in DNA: TGTGCCAGCAGTGTGCGAGCGGGAGTTTGGGGAGAGACCCAGTACTTC.

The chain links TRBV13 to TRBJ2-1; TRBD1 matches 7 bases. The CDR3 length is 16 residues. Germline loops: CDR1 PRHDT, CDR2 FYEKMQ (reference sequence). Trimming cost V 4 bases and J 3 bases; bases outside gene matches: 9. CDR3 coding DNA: TGTGCCAGCAGCTCTGCTCGGACAGGCTTCTACAATGAGCAGTTCTTC. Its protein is CASSSARTGFYNEQFF. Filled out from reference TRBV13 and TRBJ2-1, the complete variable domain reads AAGVIQSPRHLIKEKRETATLKCYPIPRHDTVYWYQQGPGQDPQFLISFYEKMQSDKGSIPDRFSAQQFSDYHSELNMSSLELGDSALYFCASSSARTGFYNEQFFGPGTRLTVL.

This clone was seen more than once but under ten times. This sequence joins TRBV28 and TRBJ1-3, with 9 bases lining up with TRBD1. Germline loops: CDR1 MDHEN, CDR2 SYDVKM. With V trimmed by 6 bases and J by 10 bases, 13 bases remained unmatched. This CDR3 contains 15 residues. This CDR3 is CASSETGTGLETIYF. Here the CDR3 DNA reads TGTGCCAGCAGCGAGACCGGGACAGGGCTCGAGACCATATATTTT. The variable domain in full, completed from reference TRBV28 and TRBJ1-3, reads DVKVTQSSRYLVKRTGEKVFLECVQDMDHENMFWYRQDPGLGLRLIYFSYDVKMKEKGDIPEGYSVSREKKERFSLILESASTNQTSMYLCASSETGTGLETIYFGEGSWLTVV.

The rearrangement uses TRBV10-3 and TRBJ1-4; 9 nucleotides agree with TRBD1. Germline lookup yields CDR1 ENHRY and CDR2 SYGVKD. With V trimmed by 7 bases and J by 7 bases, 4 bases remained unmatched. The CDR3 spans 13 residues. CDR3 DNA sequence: TGTGCCATCAAGGGACAGGGATCTGAAAAACTGTTTTTT. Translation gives CAIKGQGSEKLFF.

The CDR3 DNA is TGTGCCACCAGCAGAGATCACGGCGGAGCGAACACCGGGGAGCTGTTTTTT. Amino acid sequence: CATSRDHGGANTGELFF. This chain links TRBV15 with TRBJ2-2; no clear D gene. The CDR3 consists of 17 residues. V dropped 0 bases and J dropped 0 bases, with 11 bases sitting between them. The germline V gene has CDR1 LNHNV and CDR2 YYDKDF (reference sequence).

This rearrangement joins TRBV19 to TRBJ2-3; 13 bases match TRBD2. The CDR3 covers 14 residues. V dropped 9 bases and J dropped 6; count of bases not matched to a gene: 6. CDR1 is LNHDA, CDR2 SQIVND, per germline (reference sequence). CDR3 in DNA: TGTGCCAGCCGACTAGCGGGAGGAGTGGATACGCAGTATTTT. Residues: CASRLAGGVDTQYF.

The CDR3 loop is CASSIGPGQGKAFF. The CDR3 coding sequence is TGTGCCAGTAGTATAGGGCCGGGACAGGGTAAAGCTTTCTTT. V gene TRBV19 combines with J gene TRBJ1-1; 9 positions match TRBD1. V trimming: 1 base; J trimming: 9 bases; junction bases outside the gene matches: 6. This CDR3 is 14 amino acids long. From germline, CDR1 is LNHDA and CDR2 SQIVND (reference sequence).

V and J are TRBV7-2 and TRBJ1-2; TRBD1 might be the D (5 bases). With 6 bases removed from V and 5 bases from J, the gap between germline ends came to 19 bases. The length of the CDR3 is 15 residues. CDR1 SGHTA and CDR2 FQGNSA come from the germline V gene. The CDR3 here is CASSSYQGAGYGYTF. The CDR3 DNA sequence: TGTGCCAGCAGTTCGTACCAGGGTGCCGGGTATGGCTACACCTTC.

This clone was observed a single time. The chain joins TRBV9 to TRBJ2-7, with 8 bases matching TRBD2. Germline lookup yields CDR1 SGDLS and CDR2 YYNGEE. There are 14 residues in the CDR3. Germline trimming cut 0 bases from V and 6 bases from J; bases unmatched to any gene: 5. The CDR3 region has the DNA TGTGCCAGCAGCGTAGCCAGCGGGAGCCCCGAGCAGTACTTC. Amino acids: CASSVASGSPEQYF.

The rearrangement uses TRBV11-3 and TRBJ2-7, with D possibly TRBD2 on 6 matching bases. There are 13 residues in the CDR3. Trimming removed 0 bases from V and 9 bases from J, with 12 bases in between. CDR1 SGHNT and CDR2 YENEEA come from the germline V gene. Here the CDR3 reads CASSLEVAGTQYF. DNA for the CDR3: TGTGCCAGCAGCTTAGAGGTCGCGGGGACGCAGTACTTC.

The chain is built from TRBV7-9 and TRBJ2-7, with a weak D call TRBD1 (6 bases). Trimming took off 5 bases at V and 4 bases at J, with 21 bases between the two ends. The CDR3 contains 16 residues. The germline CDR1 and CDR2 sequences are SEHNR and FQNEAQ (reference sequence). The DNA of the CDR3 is TGTGCCAGCAGCCTAGGACAGCTGGACTCAACTTACGAGCAGTACTTC. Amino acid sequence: CASSLGQLDSTYEQYF.

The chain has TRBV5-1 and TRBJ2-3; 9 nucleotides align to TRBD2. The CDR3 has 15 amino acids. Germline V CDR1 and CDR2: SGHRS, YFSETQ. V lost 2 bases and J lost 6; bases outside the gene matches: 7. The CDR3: CASSLTGTSRDTQYF. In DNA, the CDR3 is TGCGCCAGCAGCTTAACCGGGACTAGCAGGGATACGCAGTATTTT. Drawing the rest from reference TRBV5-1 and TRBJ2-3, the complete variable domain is KAGVTQTPRYLIKTRGQQVTLSCSPISGHRSVSWYQQTPGQGLQFLFEYFSETQRNKGNFPGRFSGRQFSNSRSEMNVSTLELGDSALYLCASSLTGTSRDTQYFGPGTRLTVL.

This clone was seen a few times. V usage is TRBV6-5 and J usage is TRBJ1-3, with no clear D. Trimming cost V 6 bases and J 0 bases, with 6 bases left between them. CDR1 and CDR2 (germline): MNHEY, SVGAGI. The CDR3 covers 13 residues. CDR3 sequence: CASSNLSGNTIYF. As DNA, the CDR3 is TGTGCCAGCAGCAACCTCTCTGGAAACACCATATATTTT.

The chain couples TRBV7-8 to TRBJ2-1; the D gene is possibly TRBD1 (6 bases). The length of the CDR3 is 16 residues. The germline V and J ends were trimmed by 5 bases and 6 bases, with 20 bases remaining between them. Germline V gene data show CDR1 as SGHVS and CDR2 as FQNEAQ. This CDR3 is CASSLRTEIWVNEQFF. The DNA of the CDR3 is TGTGCCAGCAGCCTGAGGACAGAAATCTGGGTCAATGAGCAGTTCTTC.

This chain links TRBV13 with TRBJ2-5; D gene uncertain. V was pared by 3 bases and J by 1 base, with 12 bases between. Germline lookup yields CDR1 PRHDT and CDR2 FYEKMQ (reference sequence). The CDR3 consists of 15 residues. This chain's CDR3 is CASSFYVSAQETQYF. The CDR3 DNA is TGTGCCAGCAGCTTTTACGTAAGCGCCCAAGAGACCCAGTACTTC.

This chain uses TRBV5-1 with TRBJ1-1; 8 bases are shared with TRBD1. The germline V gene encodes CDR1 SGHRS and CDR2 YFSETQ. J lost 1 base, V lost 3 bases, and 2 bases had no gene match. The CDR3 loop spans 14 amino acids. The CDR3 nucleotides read TGCGCCAGCAGCTCGGGACAGGAGAACACTGAAGCTTTCTTT. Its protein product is CASSSGQENTEAFF.

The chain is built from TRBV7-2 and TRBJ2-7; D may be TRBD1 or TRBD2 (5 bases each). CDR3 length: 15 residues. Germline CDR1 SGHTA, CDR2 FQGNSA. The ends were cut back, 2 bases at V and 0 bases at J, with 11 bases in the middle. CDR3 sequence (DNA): TGTGCCAGCAGCTTAAGGTGGGACCCCTCCTACGAGCAGTACTTC. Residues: CASSLRWDPSYEQYF.

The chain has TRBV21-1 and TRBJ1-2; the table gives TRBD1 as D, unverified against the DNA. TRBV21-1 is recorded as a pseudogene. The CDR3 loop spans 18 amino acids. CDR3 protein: CASRKGGTGDYDNYGYTF. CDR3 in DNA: TGTGCCAGCAGAAAAGGGGGGACAGGGGACTATGATAACTATGGCTACACCTTC.

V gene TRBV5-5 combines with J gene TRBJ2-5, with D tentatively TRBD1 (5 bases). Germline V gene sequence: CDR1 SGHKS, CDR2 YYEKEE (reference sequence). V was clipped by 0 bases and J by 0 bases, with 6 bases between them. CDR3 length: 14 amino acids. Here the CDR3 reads CASSLVTDQETQYF. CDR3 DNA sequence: TGTGCCAGCAGCTTGGTGACAGACCAAGAGACCCAGTACTTC.